This T cell receptor (beta chain) was recorded in a study of molecular identifiers for immune sequencing clone quantification (dated by TCRdb to about 2018). For context, the study as a whole: For a replicate experiment, the RNA from either around 20,000 or 99,000 naive CD8 T cells was divided into five aliquots, and four of those aliquots went on to sequencing. The study was a methods study using CD8 T cells to benchmark molecular-identifier clustering-based TCR repertoire sequencing (MIDCIRS) and TCR RNA copy counting.

Clipping removes 4 bases from V and 1 base from J, with 0 as the unmatched junction base count. CDR1 and CDR2 were assigned from the germline V gene as SNHLY and FYNNEI. The CDR3 sequence holds 15 residues, the cysteine and phenylalanine included. Of the read, only the CDR3 DNA is kept; its 45 bases are in frame from base 1. Libraries of naive CD8 T cells were built from around 20,000 to 990,000 sorted cells, with 10%, 30% or 50% of the purified RNA used. Naive CD8 T cells, defined as CD8+CD4-CCR7+CD45RA+, were FACS-sorted into RLT Plus buffer on a BD FACSAria II. Nine to eleven TCR copies' worth of Jurkat RNA were spiked into 20,000-1,000,000 naive CD8 T cell samples to test detection sensitivity. CD8 T cells were enriched using RosetteSep CD8+ T Cell Enrichment Cocktail and Ficoll-Paque, and the enriched cells then underwent ACK red cell lysis. The library was generated by PCR. Sequenced on a NextSeq 500. Bulk TCR libraries were prepared as previously described, using TCR primers listed in Table S5. Total RNA was purified with the Qiagen AllPrep DNA/RNA kit. Reads from multiple sequencing runs of the same library were pooled before analysis. The study's own analysis went as follows. Reads were retained only if the reads had an exact TCR constant sequence, and the retained reads were trimmed to 150 nt and grouped according to their 12-nt molecular barcodes. Reads inside each barcode group were sub-clustered using a 15% Levenshtein threshold, and a quality-weighted consensus sequence was constructed for each RNA molecule. Non-functional sequences were excluded, and lower-count sequences lying one edit away from another sequence were also excluded. On the basis of fitting two negative binomial distributions, barcode sub-clusters with fewer than 20% of the maximum read count were discarded. TCRdb passed the public sequencing reads through fastp at Q25 and MiXCR, retaining productive beta sequences. For every CDR3 protein sequence, its rows merge into one entry that carries the most common genes and DNA. The V and J calls were not made by the authors but by TCRdb's processing. The table for this sample lists 97,000 or so distinct CDR3 sequences; 30% to 45% of them were counted only once. The ten most abundant clones make up 9% to 10% of the sample.

This clonotype was seen only a few times. The antigen this receptor binds is unknown. Base-call qualities are not available, and no considerably larger clone is one nucleotide away. On the study overall, not on this receptor specifically: Modeling indicated roughly 3.2 TCR RNA copies recovered per cell, compared with 7.5 to 10 by digital PCR, which implies a capture efficiency of about 31%. In CMV-specific effector cells, clones with more than 20 RNA copies contained over 99% of molecules, whereas in naive cells such clones contained under 1% of molecules. The sizes of highly expanded clones could end up underestimated when identical TCR molecules share a barcode. When barcode sub-clustering was left out, chimeric consensus sequences inflated TCR diversity, with chimeras reaching as high as 47%. A single cell's worth of spiked-in Jurkat TCR RNA was reported detectable even among one million naive CD8 T cells. Naive libraries contained spiked-in Jurkat TCR RNA (around eleven copies' worth), which is not part of the donor repertoire.

The TCR comes from a human donor in good health. Some libraries in this study had Jurkat cell RNA spiked in. Sequencing was performed on naive CD8+ T cells from blood, with Jurkat cell RNA spiked in. In the paper's terms, the cell subset or site label means: FACS-sorted CD8+CD4-CCR7+CD45RA+ naive T cells. Recombination joined TRBV2 with TRBJ2-3; 12 nucleotides in the junction match TRBD2. The CDR3 protein sequence reads: CASSGLAGGTDTQYF. The nucleotide sequence is TGTGCCAGCAGTGGACTAGCGGGAGGCACAGATACGCAGTATTTT.